These 9 T cell receptor beta chains originate from one sample sequenced in a study of T cell responses to AZD1222 COVID-19 vaccine. Measured with immunoSEQ multiplex PCR; TCRdb has only the in-frame clones, and not every one. There are approximately 92,000 clones in the sample; roughly 87% occur only once, and around 3.1% lies in the top ten. This specimen consisted of peripheral blood, obtained on day 0 of AZD1222 vaccination. The receptors were sampled from an adult in good health.

CDR3 DNA: TGCCTCGGACAGGGGGAATCGGGCTACACCTTC. Translating it yields CLGQGESGYTF. The J gene is TRBJ1-2, the V gene TRBV29-1, with TRBD1 matching 10 bases. The CDR3 covers 11 residues. Germline V gene sequence: CDR1 SQVTM, CDR2 ANQGSEA.

J is TRBJ1-3 and V is TRBV3-1 (or the pseudogene TRBV3-2); possible D gene TRBD1, 5 bases. Trimming pared 2 bases from V and 0 bases from J, leaving 23 bases between. The CDR3 contains 20 residues. Germline V gene data show CDR1 as LGHDT and CDR2 as YNNKEL (reference sequence). CDR3 protein: CASSQQGTDHRLFSGNTIYF. In DNA, the CDR3 is TGTGCCAGCAGCCAACAAGGGACGGACCACCGGCTCTTCTCTGGAAACACCATATATTTT.

This clone occurred once. The chain carries TRBV11-3 and TRBJ1-6; D is unclear. This CDR3 comprises 17 residues. CDR1 and CDR2 from the germline V gene are SGHNT and YENEEA. Trimming took off 1 base at V and 0 bases at J, with 10 bases between the two ends. CDR3 loop: CASSLGSRSSYNSPLHF. The CDR3 DNA reads TGTGCCAGCAGCTTAGGATCTCGGAGCTCCTATAATTCACCCCTCCACTTT.

The CDR3 bases are TGTGCCAGCAGTGAGCAGGGTTTGGCCTATGGCTACACCTTC. Translating gives CASSEQGLAYGYTF. This chain links TRBV2 with TRBJ1-2; a weak D match, TRBD1 (5 bases). Trimming left V 3 bases short and J 4 bases short, with 12 bases between. The CDR3 runs to 14 residues. Germline CDR1 and CDR2: SNHLY and FYNNEI. The whole variable domain, remainder taken from reference TRBV2 and TRBJ1-2, is EPEVTQTPSHQVTQMGQEVILRCVPISNHLYFYWYRQILGQKVEFLVSFYNNEISEKSEIFDDQFSVERPDGSNFTLKIRSTKLEDSAMYFCASSEQGLAYGYTFGSGTRLTVV.

The rearrangement links TRBV9 to TRBJ2-3; 9 nucleotides match TRBD2. The CDR3 loop spans 13 amino acids. Germline V gene sequence: CDR1 SGDLS, CDR2 YYNGEE. Unmatched junction bases numbered 1, after V lost 7 bases and J lost 1 base. The CDR3 protein is CASSSGGTDTQYF. For the CDR3, the DNA is TGTGCCAGCTCTAGCGGGGGCACAGATACGCAGTATTTT.

The gene calls are TRBV7-9 and TRBJ1-5; 10 bases align to TRBD1. The germline V gene has CDR1 SEHNR and CDR2 FQNEAQ (reference sequence). The CDR3 covers 16 residues. V was pared by 1 base and J by 7 bases, with 7 bases of the junction left unmatched. CDR3 DNA: TGTGCCAGCAGCTTAGGTGGGACAGGGGTATCGCAGCCCCAGCATTTT. Protein product: CASSLGGTGVSQPQHF.

This chain links TRBV19 with TRBJ1-6, with TRBD1 identical over 8 bases. The CDR3 spans 16 residues. CDR1 is LNHDA, CDR2 SQIVND, per germline (reference sequence). The V segment lost 4 bases and the J segment 6 bases; nucleotides outside the gene matches: 8. Here the CDR3 reads CASSTQRTGSNSPLHF. CDR3 bases: TGTGCCAGTAGTACCCAACGGACAGGGTCTAATTCACCCCTCCACTTT.

The V call is TRBV7-8, the J call TRBJ1-6; D ambiguous. The CDR3 runs 19 residues. Trimming shortened V by 5 bases and J by 0 bases, and 20 bases separated the two germline ends. Germline lookup yields CDR1 SGHVS and CDR2 FQNEAQ. Here the CDR3 reads CASSLSAGILRSYNSPLHF. The DNA of the CDR3 is TGTGCCAGCAGCCTCTCGGCCGGGATCCTCCGCTCCTATAATTCACCCCTCCACTTT. Full variable domain (rest looked up from reference TRBV7-8 and TRBJ1-6): GAGVSQSPRYKVAKRGQDVALRCDPISGHVSLFWYQQALGQGPEFLTYFQNEAQLDKSGLPSDRFFAERPEGSVSTLKIQRTQQEDSAVYLCASSLSAGILRSYNSPLHFGNGTRLTVT.

The chain couples TRBV18 to TRBJ1-1, with 9 bases identical to TRBD1. V dropped 3 bases and J dropped 1; count of bases not matched to a gene: 6. The CDR3 is made up of 16 amino acids. Per germline, CDR1 KGHSH and CDR2 LQKENI. The CDR3 DNA follows: TGTGCCAGCTCACCGGGACAGGGTATAAGGAACACTGAAGCTTTCTTT. This sequence encodes CASSPGQGIRNTEAFF.